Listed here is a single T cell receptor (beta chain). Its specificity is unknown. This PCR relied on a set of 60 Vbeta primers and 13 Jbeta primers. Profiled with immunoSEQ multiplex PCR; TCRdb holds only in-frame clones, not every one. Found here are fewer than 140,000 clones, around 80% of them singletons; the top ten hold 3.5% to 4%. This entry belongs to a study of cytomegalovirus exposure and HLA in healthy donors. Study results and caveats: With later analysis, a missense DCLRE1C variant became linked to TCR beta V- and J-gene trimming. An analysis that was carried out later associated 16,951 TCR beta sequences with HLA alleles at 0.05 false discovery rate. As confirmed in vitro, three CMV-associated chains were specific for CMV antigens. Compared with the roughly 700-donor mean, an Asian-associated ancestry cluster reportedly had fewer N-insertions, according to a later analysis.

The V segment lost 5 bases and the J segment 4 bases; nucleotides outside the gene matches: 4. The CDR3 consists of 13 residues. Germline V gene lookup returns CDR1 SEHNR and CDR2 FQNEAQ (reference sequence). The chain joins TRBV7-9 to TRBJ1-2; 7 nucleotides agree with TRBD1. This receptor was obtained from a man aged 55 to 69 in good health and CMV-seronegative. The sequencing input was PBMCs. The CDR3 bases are TGTGCCAGCAGCGCCGGGACAGCCTATGGCTACACCTTC. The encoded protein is CASSAGTAYGYTF. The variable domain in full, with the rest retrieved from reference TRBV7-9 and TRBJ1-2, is DTGVSQNPRHKITKRGQNVTFRCDPISEHNRLYWYRQTLGQGPEFLTYFQNEAQLEKSRLLSDRFSAERPKGSFSTLEIQRTEQGDSAMYLCASSAGTAYGYTFGSGTRLTVV.